These 23 T cell receptor beta chains came from one sample sequenced in a study of shared clonotypes between healthy human individuals. Assay: immunoSEQ multiplex PCR; the TCRdb copy retains only in-frame clones and omits some. The sample yields over a million clones, around 82% seen once. Sample: memory CD4+ T cells from PBMCs. Subset: CD45RA-negative fraction. The receptors here all came from a man between 18 and 35 years old in good health. Some clones in this sample may be carry-over from other donors' samples.

Regarding this clone: The same CDR3 can be traced to other DNA sequences in this sample. The chain couples TRBV5-1 to TRBJ2-3; D ambiguous. CDR3 length: 14 amino acids. The V end was cut by 0 bases, the J end by 0 bases, with 5 bases between. Germline V CDR1 and CDR2: SGHRS, YFSETQ. The DNA of the CDR3 is TGCGCCAGCAGCTTGGATCCCAGCACAGATACGCAGTATTTT. Protein: CASSLDPSTDTQYF.

This clone came up once. The chain links TRBV30 to TRBJ1-2; 9 positions agree with TRBD1. The germline gives CDR1 GTSNPN, CDR2 SVGIG (reference sequence). CDR3 length: 14 residues. The trim removed 6 bases at V and 4 bases at J, leaving 9 bases unmatched. In DNA, the CDR3 is TGTGCCTGCCCCCAAGAACAGGGGGCCTATGGCTACACCTTC. Translating gives CACPQEQGAYGYTF.

The rearrangement joins TRBV7-9 to TRBJ2-5; possible D gene TRBD1, 6 bases. The J call may be wrong; the DNA end is better matched by TRBJ2-7. In germline, CDR1 is SEHNR, CDR2 FQNEAQ (reference sequence). CDR3 length equals 13 residues. In nucleotides, the CDR3 is TGTGCCAGCGGATCCGGGACAATCGACGAGCAGTACTTC. Its protein is CASGSGTIDEQYF.

The chain is built from TRBV19 and TRBJ2-3; no clear D gene. The CDR3 runs 14 residues. Germline V gives CDR1 LNHDA, CDR2 SQIVND (reference sequence). V gave up 5 bases and J gave up 2 bases, with 11 bases separating them. The CDR3 DNA reads TGTGCCAGTAGTCGGGCAGAGGCCACAGATACGCAGTATTTT. It codes for CASSRAEATDTQYF.

The V call is TRBV4-2, the J call TRBJ2-7; TRBD2 agrees at 9 bases. This CDR3 contains 15 residues. Germline CDR1 LGHNA, CDR2 YNFKEQ. With 4 bases clipped from V and 3 bases from J, the junction kept 7 bases outside the gene matches. CDR3 amino acids: CASSPRLAEVYEQYF. In DNA form, the CDR3 reads TGTGCCAGCAGCCCCCGACTAGCGGAAGTCTACGAGCAGTACTTC.

About this clone: Other DNA variants within this sample encode the same CDR3. J is TRBJ1-5 and V is TRBV18, with D perhaps TRBD1 (6 bases). This CDR3 has 13 residues. The germline V gene encodes CDR1 KGHSH and CDR2 LQKENI. Trimming removed 3 bases at V and 5 bases at J, with 8 bases between. CDR3 DNA: TGTGCCAGCTCACCGGAGGGGGATCAGCCCCAGCATTTT. Protein: CASSPEGDQPQHF. Variable domain in full (rest from reference TRBV18 and TRBJ1-5): NAGVMQNPRHLVRRRGQEARLRCSPMKGHSHVYWYRQLPEEGLKFMVYLQKENIIDESGMPKERFSAEFPKEGPSILRIQQVVRGDSAAYFCASSPEGDQPQHFGDGTRLSIL.

J is TRBJ2-7 and V is TRBV28; TRBD2 matches 10 bases. The V gene's germline CDR1 is MDHEN and CDR2 SYDVKM. The V and J ends lost 4 bases and 2 bases, in that order; junction bases with no gene match: 11. CDR3 size: 17 residues. CDR3 coding DNA: TGTGCCAGCAGTTCGCTTTTAGGAGCGGGAGGGCCCTACGAGCAGTACTTC. Its translation is CASSSLLGAGGPYEQYF.

The chain joins TRBV7-2 to TRBJ2-4; D possibly corresponds to TRBD1 (6 bases). CDR3 length: 15 residues. Germline CDR1 is SGHTA and CDR2 is FQGNSA. V was clipped by 1 base and J by 5 bases, with 12 bases between them. This chain's CDR3 is CASSLGAGAQNIQYF. CDR3 DNA: TGTGCCAGCAGCTTAGGCGCAGGGGCCCAAAACATTCAGTACTTC.

This clone has a single count. The gene calls are TRBV4-1 and TRBJ1-5, with 7 bases aligning to TRBD1. The CDR3 runs to 14 residues. The germline V gene has CDR1 MGHRA and CDR2 YSYEKL. Losses at the gene ends were 4 bases for V and 9 bases for J; bases not matched to a gene: 9. CDR3 DNA sequence: TGCGCCAGCAGCCCTGGACAGGACCCGCGGCCCCAGCATTTT. Protein product: CASSPGQDPRPQHF.

This sequence joins TRBV5-6 and TRBJ1-2; D is uncertain. This CDR3 contains 13 residues. CDR1 and CDR2 from the germline V gene are SGHDT and YYEEEE. V lost 0 bases, J lost 6 bases, and 9 bases lay in between. CDR3 loop: CASSLEGRHGYTF. The CDR3 DNA reads TGTGCCAGCAGCTTGGAAGGGAGGCATGGCTACACCTTC.

This sequence joins TRBV19 and TRBJ2-3; 9 bases map to TRBD2. The germline CDR1 and CDR2 sequences are LNHDA and SQIVND (reference sequence). The V gene end was trimmed by 5 bases and the J gene end by 2 bases; junction bases not matched to a gene: 8. CDR3 length: 16 amino acids. The CDR3 sequence is CASSGGGRALTDTQYF. CDR3 sequence (DNA): TGTGCCAGTAGTGGGGGCGGGAGGGCCCTCACAGATACGCAGTATTTT.

This clone was observed a handful of times. The V and J genes are TRBV18 and TRBJ1-2; D perhaps matches TRBD1 (6 bases). The ends were cut back, 2 bases at V and 8 bases at J, with 12 bases in the middle. The CDR3 totals 13 residues. The germline gives CDR1 KGHSH, CDR2 LQKENI. The CDR3 DNA reads TGTGCCAGCTCACCAGGACAGCATACCGGCTACACCTTC. This translates into CASSPGQHTGYTF.

This sequence joins TRBV13 and TRBJ2-5, with D tentatively TRBD1 (6 bases). The CDR3 loop spans 14 amino acids. Germline V CDR1 and CDR2: PRHDT, FYEKMQ (reference sequence). V gave up 2 bases and J gave up 2 bases, with 9 bases separating them. The CDR3 sequence: CASSLRRGQETQYF. CDR3 bases: TGTGCCAGCAGCTTACGAAGGGGGCAAGAGACCCAGTACTTC.

The chain links TRBV5-1 to TRBJ1-1; no clear D. V gave up 5 bases and J gave up 1 base, with 9 bases separating them. The CDR3 is 13 residues long. Germline CDR1 reads SGHRS; CDR2 reads YFSETQ. The CDR3 here is CASRIGRNTEAFF. In DNA, the CDR3 is TGCGCCAGCAGGATAGGCCGGAACACTGAAGCTTTCTTT.

As concerns this clone: Other DNA sequences from this sample encode an identical CDR3 as well. The V and J genes are TRBV15 and TRBJ1-5; no definite D call. CDR3 length: 16 residues. The ends were cut back, 1 base at V and 1 base at J, with 11 bases in the middle. From germline, CDR1 is LNHNV and CDR2 YYDKDF (reference sequence). The DNA for the CDR3 is TGTGCCACCAGCAGAGCGGGCGGAAACAGCAATCAGCCCCAGCATTTT. Translated: CATSRAGGNSNQPQHF.

V and J are TRBV14 and TRBJ2-1; the D gene could be TRBD1 or TRBD2 (5 bases each). The germline gives CDR1 SGHDN, CDR2 FVKESK. V lost 4 bases and J 0 bases, leaving 10 bases between the germline ends. CDR3 size: 15 residues. In DNA, the CDR3 is TGTGCCAGCAGCCTCTGGGGGAGCTCCTACAATGAGCAGTTCTTC. It is translated as CASSLWGSSYNEQFF.

Ten or more counts support this clone. This chain links TRBV7-2 with TRBJ1-3; no definite D call. The length of the CDR3 is 16 residues. In germline, CDR1 is SGHTA, CDR2 FQGNSA. V was cut by 5 bases and J by 3 bases, with 17 bases left in between. CDR3 protein: CASSRATGRGGNTIYF. The CDR3 nucleotides read TGTGCCAGCAGCCGGGCGACGGGGAGAGGTGGAAACACCATATATTTT. Based on the CDR3 plus reference TRBV7-2 and TRBJ1-3, the full variable domain is GAGVSQSPSNKVTEKGKDVELRCDPISGHTALYWYRQSLGQGLEFLIYFQGNSAPDKSGLPSDRFSAERTGGSVSTLTIQRTQQEDSAVYLCASSRATGRGGNTIYFGEGSWLTVV.

The chain employs TRBV7-9 and TRBJ2-7; TRBD2 matches 8 bases. Germline assignment: CDR1 SEHNR and CDR2 FQNEAQ (reference sequence). Trimming cost V 7 bases and J 4 bases; bases outside gene matches: 6. The CDR3 sequence is 13 residues long. CDR3 nucleotide sequence: TGTGCCAGCACCCAGCGGGAGCTGTACGAGCAGTACTTC. Translating it yields CASTQRELYEQYF.

This chain uses TRBV7-9 with TRBJ2-1; D unclear. V was cut by 3 bases and J by 6 bases, with 15 bases left in between. The CDR3 covers 15 residues. The germline V gene encodes CDR1 SEHNR and CDR2 FQNEAQ (reference sequence). CDR3 sequence (DNA): TGTGCCAGCAGCTTTAACTATGACCTGACCAATGAGCAGTTCTTC. This codes for CASSFNYDLTNEQFF.

This chain links TRBV28 with TRBJ1-5; maybe TRBD1 (5 bases). V lost 8 bases and J lost 3, with 17 bases in between. CDR3 length equals 15 residues. The germline V gene has CDR1 MDHEN and CDR2 SYDVKM. The DNA of the CDR3 is TGTGCCAGCCGACTACAGGAGGCAGTCAATCAGCCCCAGCATTTT. Translation: CASRLQEAVNQPQHF.

This rearrangement joins TRBV2 to TRBJ1-1; 7 bases fit TRBD1. Per the germline V gene, CDR1 is SNHLY and CDR2 is FYNNEI. V dropped 6 bases and J dropped 7; count of bases not matched to a gene: 8. The length of the CDR3 is 13 residues. CDR3: CASRITGDSEAFF. The CDR3 DNA is TGTGCCAGCAGAATCACAGGGGACAGTGAAGCTTTCTTT.

This clone was found once. This chain uses TRBV4-2 with TRBJ2-1, with 8 bases lining up with TRBD2. Per the germline V gene, CDR1 is LGHNA and CDR2 is YNFKEQ. Germline trimming cut 0 bases from V and 7 bases from J; bases unmatched to any gene: 8. The CDR3 contains 16 residues. CDR3 protein: CASSQDLLAGRNEQFF. The CDR3 region has the DNA TGTGCCAGCAGCCAAGATCTCCTAGCGGGCAGGAATGAGCAGTTCTTC.

The rearrangement joins TRBV7-2 to TRBJ2-7; 10 nucleotides agree with TRBD2. Trimming removed 8 bases from V and 2 bases from J; junction bases left unmatched: 9. This CDR3 is 15 amino acids long. Germline assignment: CDR1 SGHTA and CDR2 FQGNSA. The CDR3 nucleotides read TGTGCCAGCGGTATATCTAGCGGGAGAACCTACGAGCAGTACTTC. Protein sequence: CASGISSGRTYEQYF.